A single sample gave rise to the 8 T cell receptor beta chains below, sequenced in a study of tumor-infiltrating lymphocytes in primary liver carcinoma. Unsorted whole blood yielded the blood RNA, and germline DNA was also extracted. Using a constant-region primer together with ProtoScript II reverse transcriptase, TCR beta cDNA was made from roughly 520 ng of total RNA. A slightly modified ARM-PCR protocol with three nested multiplex PCR rounds produced these TCR beta libraries. The opening two PCR rounds, approximately 10 cycles each, paired TRBV1-TRBV30 forward primers with a C-beta reverse primer. TCRdb passed the multiplex PCR reads through MiXCR, listing each CDR3 protein once. The sample lists about 310,000 distinct CDR3 sequences, about 50% seen once, with approximately 15% in the top ten. The sample taken for sequencing was peripheral blood. These receptors originate from a woman aged 25 to 45 with primary liver carcinoma and hepatitis B virus infection.

Notes on this clonotype: With a much larger clone just one base away, this may be a read error. The chain has TRBV4-1 and TRBJ1-1; no firm D call. The CDR3 extends over 12 amino acids. The germline V gene encodes CDR1 MGHRA and CDR2 YSYEKL. CDR3 in DNA: TGCGCCGGCAGCCAAGAACGGAGGCAAGCTTTCTTT. Its translation: CAGSQERRQAFF.

Regarding this clonotype: Because the CDR3 is missing its conserved closing phenylalanine or tryptophan, this is likely a read error. The genes are TRBV11-3 and TRBJ2-7, with no clear D. The CDR3 consists of 14 residues. Germline assignment: CDR1 SGHNT and CDR2 YENEEA. The CDR3 protein is CAGSLNLQAYEQYL. As DNA, the CDR3 is TGTGCCGGCAGCCTCAATCTACAAGCCTACGAGCAGTACCTC.

Comments on this clonotype: This may arise from a read error, as a much more abundant clone is one base away. The chain links TRBV29-1 to TRBJ1-1, with D perhaps matching TRBD1 (5 bases). The germline CDR1 and CDR2 sequences are SQVTM and ANQGSEA. V was clipped by 6 bases and J by 4 bases, with 12 bases between them. The CDR3 has 12 residues. The CDR3: CSVTIGVTEAFF. The DNA of the CDR3 is TGCAGCGTCACAATAGGGGTCACTGAAGCTTTCTTT. The entire variable domain, with the rest obtained from reference TRBV29-1 and TRBJ1-1, is as follows: SAVISQKPSRDICQRGTSLTIQCQVDSQVTMMFWYRQQPGQSLTLIATANQGSEATYESGFVIDKFPISRPNLTFSTLTVSNMSPEDSSIYLCSVTIGVTEAFFGQGTRLTVV.

CDR3 DNA: TGCAGTGCCCTACGACCGACGGGTTTCGCAGATACGCAGTATTTT. Residues: CSALRPTGFADTQYF. The gene calls are TRBV20-1 and TRBJ2-3, with D hard to call. Germline CDR1 is DFQATT and CDR2 is SNEGSKA (reference sequence). V dropped 6 bases and J dropped 4 bases, with 20 bases sitting between them. The CDR3 contains 15 residues.

As to this clonotype: Compared with germline, one end of the junction differs, possibly owing to a read error. The chain links TRBV11-2 to TRBJ2-1, with 12 nucleotides matching TRBD2. Germline V gene sequence: CDR1 SGHAT, CDR2 FQNNGV. The CDR3 runs to 15 residues. The CDR3 DNA follows: TGTGCCAGGAGCTTACGACTAGCGGGAGTTGGTGAGCAGTTATTC. Amino acid sequence: CARSLRLAGVGEQLF.

This clonotype is a singleton in its sample. A read error may produce the germline difference seen at one junction end. This chain links TRBV4-2 with TRBJ1-3, with TRBD1 matching over 7 bases. The CDR3 has 13 amino acids. Looked up from germline, CDR1 is LGHNA and CDR2 is YNFKEQ. CDR3 in DNA: TGTGCCGGCAGCCAAGGACAGGCGGACACCATATATTTT. Its translation: CAGSQGQADTIYF.

This clonotype has a count of ten or more. The J gene is TRBJ2-1, the V gene TRBV11-2; D is uncertain. In germline, CDR1 is SGHAT, CDR2 FQNNGV. Trimming removed 0 bases from V and 7 bases from J, with 13 bases in between. The CDR3 covers 15 residues. The CDR3 is CASSLDLVIPNEQFF. The CDR3 region has the DNA TGTGCCAGCAGCTTAGATCTAGTGATCCCAAATGAGCAGTTCTTC.

This clonotype has only a few counts. The chain combines TRBV7-8 with TRBJ2-3; D is perhaps TRBD2 (6 bases). V was clipped by 5 bases and J by 4 bases, with 19 bases between them. This CDR3 is built from 16 residues. Germline values: CDR1 SGHVS, CDR2 FQNEAQ. The CDR3 DNA is TGTGCCAGCAGCCCCCGACTAGGTTATTCGTCAGATACGCAGTATTTT. Amino acids: CASSPRLGYSSDTQYF.